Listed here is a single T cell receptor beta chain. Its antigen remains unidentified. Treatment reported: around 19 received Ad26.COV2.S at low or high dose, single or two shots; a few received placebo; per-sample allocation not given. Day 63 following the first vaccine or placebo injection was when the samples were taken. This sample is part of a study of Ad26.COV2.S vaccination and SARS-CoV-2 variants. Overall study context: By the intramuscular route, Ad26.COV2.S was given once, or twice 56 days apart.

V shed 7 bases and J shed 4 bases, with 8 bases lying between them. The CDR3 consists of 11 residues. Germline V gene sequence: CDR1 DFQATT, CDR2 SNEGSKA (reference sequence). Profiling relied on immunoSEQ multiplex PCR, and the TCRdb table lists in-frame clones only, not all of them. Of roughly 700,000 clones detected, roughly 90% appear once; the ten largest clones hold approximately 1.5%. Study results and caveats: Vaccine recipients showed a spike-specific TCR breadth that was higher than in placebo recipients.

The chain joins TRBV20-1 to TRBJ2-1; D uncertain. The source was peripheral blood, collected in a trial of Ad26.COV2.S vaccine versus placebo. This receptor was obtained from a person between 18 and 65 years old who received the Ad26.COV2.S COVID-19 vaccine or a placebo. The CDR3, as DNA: TGCAGTGTTGACCCTTACAATGAGCAGTTCTTC. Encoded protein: CSVDPYNEQFF.